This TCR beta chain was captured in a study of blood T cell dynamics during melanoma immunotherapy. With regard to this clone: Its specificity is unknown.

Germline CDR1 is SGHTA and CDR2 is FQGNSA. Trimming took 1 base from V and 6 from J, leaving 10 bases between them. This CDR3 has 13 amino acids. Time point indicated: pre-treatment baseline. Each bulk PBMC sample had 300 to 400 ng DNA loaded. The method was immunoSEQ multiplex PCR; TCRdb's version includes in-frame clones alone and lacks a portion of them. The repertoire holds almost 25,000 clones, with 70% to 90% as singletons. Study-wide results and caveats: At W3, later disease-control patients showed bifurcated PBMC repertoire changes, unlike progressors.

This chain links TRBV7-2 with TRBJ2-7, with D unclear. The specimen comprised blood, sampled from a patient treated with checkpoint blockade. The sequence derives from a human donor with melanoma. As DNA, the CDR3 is TGTGCCAGCAGCTTAGTACTGGGGTCCGAGCAGTACTTC. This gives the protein CASSLVLGSEQYF. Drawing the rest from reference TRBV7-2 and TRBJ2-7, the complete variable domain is GAGVSQSPSNKVTEKGKDVELRCDPISGHTALYWYRQSLGQGLEFLIYFQGNSAPDKSGLPSDRFSAERTGGSVSTLTIQRTQQEDSAVYLCASSLVLGSEQYFGPGTRLTVT.